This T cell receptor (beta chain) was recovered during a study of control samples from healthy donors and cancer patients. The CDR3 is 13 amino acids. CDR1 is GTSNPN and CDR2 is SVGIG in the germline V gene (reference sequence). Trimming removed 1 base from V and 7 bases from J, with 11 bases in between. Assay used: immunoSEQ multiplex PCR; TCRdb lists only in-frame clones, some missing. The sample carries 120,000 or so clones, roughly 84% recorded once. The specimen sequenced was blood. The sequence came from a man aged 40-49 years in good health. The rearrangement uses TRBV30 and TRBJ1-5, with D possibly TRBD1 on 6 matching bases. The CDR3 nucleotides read TGTGCCTGGAGTGGGACAGATTTCCAGCCCCAGCATTTT. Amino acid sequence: CAWSGTDFQPQHF.